The rows below give T cell receptor beta chains drawn from one sample of a study of blood T cell repertoires in COVID-19. The protocol was immunoSEQ multiplex PCR, while the TCRdb copy is restricted to in-frame clones and leaves out a portion. The sample holds approximately 73,000 clones; roughly 86% are singletons and the top ten take about 0.83%. The specimen was peripheral blood. The source of these receptors is a woman aged 65 to 85 with acute or convalescent COVID-19. CDR3s include the opening cysteine and the closing phenylalanine or tryptophan. The D gene is left open where the match is weak. Clone size is not always given. Where it is, it says once, few, many or a class for expanded clones.

d_call: .
clone_size: .
j_call: TRBJ2-3
v_call: TRBV27
cdr3_nt: TGTGCCAGCAGTTTCAATCCGGGGTGGCAAGATACGCAGTATTTT
cdr3_aa: CASSFNPGWQDTQYF

d_call: TRBD2
clone_size: .
j_call: TRBJ2-7
v_call: TRBV28
cdr3_nt: TGTGCCAGCAGTTCAAGACTAGCGGGATTGAACTACGAGCAGTACTTC
cdr3_aa: CASSSRLAGLNYEQYF

d_call: TRBD2
clone_size: once
j_call: TRBJ2-1
v_call: TRBV19
cdr3_nt: TGTGCCAGTACCCCGGCGGGGACTAGCCGGCAGTTCTTC
cdr3_aa: CASTPAGTSRQFF

d_call: TRBD1
clone_size: .
j_call: TRBJ2-7
v_call: TRBV19
cdr3_nt: TGTGCCAGTAGCGGGACAGCATACGAGCAGTACTTC
cdr3_aa: CASSGTAYEQYF

d_call: TRBD2
clone_size: .
j_call: TRBJ2-1
v_call: TRBV13
cdr3_nt: TGTGCCAGCAGCTTACAAGCGGGAGGCCATGAGCAGTTCTTC
cdr3_aa: CASSLQAGGHEQFF

d_call: TRBD2
clone_size: few
j_call: TRBJ2-1
v_call: TRBV6-4
cdr3_nt: TGTGCCAGCAGTCATAGCGGGGGGGCCTACAATGAGCAGTTCTTC
cdr3_aa: CASSHSGGAYNEQFF

d_call: .
clone_size: .
j_call: TRBJ2-7
v_call: TRBV7-2
cdr3_nt: TGTGCCAGCAGCTTCCTAGCGAGTTCCCCCTACGAGCAGTACTTC
cdr3_aa: CASSFLASSPYEQYF

d_call: TRBD2
clone_size: .
j_call: TRBJ2-1
v_call: TRBV25-1
cdr3_nt: TGTGCCAGCAGTGACAGTAGCGGGATCTACAATGAGCAGTTCTTC
cdr3_aa: CASSDSSGIYNEQFF

d_call: TRBD1
clone_size: few
j_call: TRBJ2-7
v_call: TRBV11-2
cdr3_nt: TGTGCCAGCAGCTCCGAATGGGACAGCTATCAAGAGCAGTACTTC
cdr3_aa: CASSSEWDSYQEQYF

d_call: .
clone_size: .
j_call: TRBJ1-2
v_call: TRBV19
cdr3_nt: TGTGCCAGTACGCTACAGGGTACCTATGGCTACACCTTC
cdr3_aa: CASTLQGTYGYTF

d_call: TRBD2
clone_size: .
j_call: TRBJ2-7
v_call: TRBV29-1
cdr3_nt: TGCAGCGTTGCCGGGACTAGCGGGAGTGGGAGCTCCTACGAGCAGTACTTC
cdr3_aa: CSVAGTSGSGSSYEQYF

d_call: .
clone_size: .
j_call: TRBJ1-4
v_call: TRBV18
cdr3_nt: TGTGCCAGCTCACCAGGGAGTATGAGGGAAAAACTGTTTTTT
cdr3_aa: CASSPGSMREKLFF

d_call: .
clone_size: .
j_call: TRBJ2-5
v_call: TRBV5-1
cdr3_nt: TGCGCCAGCAGCTTGAACGGGGATTTGTATGAGACCCAGTACTTC
cdr3_aa: CASSLNGDLYETQYF

d_call: .
clone_size: once
j_call: TRBJ2-2
v_call: TRBV9
cdr3_nt: TGTGCCAGCACCCCAAGAGAGGTAAACACCGGGGAGCTGTTTTTT
cdr3_aa: CASTPREVNTGELFF

d_call: TRBD1
clone_size: .
j_call: TRBJ1-1
v_call: TRBV24-1
cdr3_nt: TGTGCCACCAGTGATTTGGGGGGCACAGGGGGTGCTTTCTTT
cdr3_aa: CATSDLGGTGGAFF

d_call: .
clone_size: .
j_call: TRBJ1-2
v_call: TRBV19
cdr3_nt: TGTGCCAGTAGTACCCGCGCCCCAGGACCGACAGATGGCTACACCTTC
cdr3_aa: CASSTRAPGPTDGYTF

d_call: TRBD1
clone_size: .
j_call: TRBJ2-3
v_call: TRBV4-3
cdr3_nt: TGCGCCAGCAGCCTCGGGACAGCGATCACAGATACGCAGTATTTT
cdr3_aa: CASSLGTAITDTQYF

d_call: .
clone_size: .
j_call: TRBJ1-1
v_call: TRBV29-1
cdr3_nt: TGCAGCGTTGAATGGGGCGTCGGGACTGAAGCTTTCTTT
cdr3_aa: CSVEWGVGTEAFF

d_call: .
clone_size: .
j_call: TRBJ2-6
v_call: TRBV19
cdr3_nt: TGTGCCAGTAGTATACGGTCAAGCTCTGGGGCCAACGTCCTGACTTTC
cdr3_aa: CASSIRSSSGANVLTF

d_call: .
clone_size: few
j_call: TRBJ1-5
v_call: TRBV5-5
cdr3_nt: TGTGCCAGCAGCTTGGCTGCAGGGGATAGCGGCAATCAGCCCCAGCATTTT
cdr3_aa: CASSLAAGDSGNQPQHF

d_call: TRBD2
clone_size: .
j_call: TRBJ2-2
v_call: TRBV10-3
cdr3_nt: TGTGCCACCGAGAAGGCTAGCGGGGGGACTAACACCGGGGAGCTGTTTTTT
cdr3_aa: CATEKASGGTNTGELFF

d_call: .
clone_size: .
j_call: TRBJ2-7
v_call: TRBV3-1/TRBV3-2
cdr3_nt: TGTGCCAGCACCCCATTATTGGGCGCCACCTACGAGCAGTACTTC
cdr3_aa: CASTPLLGATYEQYF

d_call: TRBD1
clone_size: once
j_call: TRBJ2-6
v_call: TRBV4-1
cdr3_nt: TGCGCCAGCAGCCAAGTCTGGGTGACAGGGGGGTCTGGGGCCAACGTCCTGACTTTC
cdr3_aa: CASSQVWVTGGSGANVLTF

d_call: TRBD1
clone_size: .
j_call: TRBJ2-3
v_call: TRBV5-1
cdr3_nt: TGCGCCAGCAGCCTGGGACAGGGGGCAGATACGCAGTATTTT
cdr3_aa: CASSLGQGADTQYF

d_call: TRBD2
clone_size: .
j_call: TRBJ2-1
v_call: TRBV11-3
cdr3_nt: TGTGCCAGCAAAGAGCGGGAGGGGGGTAATGAGCAGTTCTTC
cdr3_aa: CASKEREGGNEQFF

d_call: .
clone_size: .
j_call: TRBJ2-3
v_call: TRBV29-1
cdr3_nt: TGCAGCGTTCCGGACGGGATAATAGATACGCAGTATTTT
cdr3_aa: CSVPDGIIDTQYF

d_call: .
clone_size: .
j_call: TRBJ1-4
v_call: TRBV7-2
cdr3_nt: TGTGCCAGCAGCCCCGACAGAAGTACAAATGAAAAACTGTTTTTT
cdr3_aa: CASSPDRSTNEKLFF

d_call: .
clone_size: .
j_call: TRBJ2-5
v_call: TRBV3-1/TRBV3-2
cdr3_nt: TGTGCCAGCAGCCGTTCCGGGACTCCACAAGAGACCCAGTACTTC
cdr3_aa: CASSRSGTPQETQYF

d_call: TRBD1
clone_size: .
j_call: TRBJ1-2
v_call: TRBV7-2
cdr3_nt: TGTGCCAGCAGCAGACAGGGTGGCTACACCTTC
cdr3_aa: CASSRQGGYTF

d_call: .
clone_size: once
j_call: TRBJ2-5
v_call: TRBV5-6
cdr3_nt: TGTGCCAGCAGCTTTTGGCACCAAGAGACCCAGTACTTC
cdr3_aa: CASSFWHQETQYF

d_call: TRBD2
clone_size: once
j_call: TRBJ2-1
v_call: TRBV18
cdr3_nt: TGTGCCAGCTCACGACTAGCGGCAAGCTCCTACAATGAGCAGTTCTTC
cdr3_aa: CASSRLAASSYNEQFF

d_call: .
clone_size: .
j_call: TRBJ1-5
v_call: TRBV23-1
cdr3_nt: TGCGCCAGCAGTCAACAGGGCCCCCTCAATCAGCCCCAGCATTTT
cdr3_aa: CASSQQGPLNQPQHF

d_call: TRBD2
clone_size: .
j_call: TRBJ2-5
v_call: TRBV3-1/TRBV3-2
cdr3_nt: TGTGCCAGCAGCCATAGGACTAGCGGACCGTACCAAGAGACCCAGTACTTC
cdr3_aa: CASSHRTSGPYQETQYF

d_call: .
clone_size: .
j_call: TRBJ1-2
v_call: TRBV4-3
cdr3_nt: TGCGCCAGCAGCCTACAAGGGAGGGGGACTGGAACTAATTATGGCTACACCTTC
cdr3_aa: CASSLQGRGTGTNYGYTF

d_call: .
clone_size: .
j_call: TRBJ1-5
v_call: TRBV21-1
cdr3_nt: TGTGCCAGCAAAATGGTACAGCACCTTTATAGCAATCAGCCCCAGCATTTT
cdr3_aa: CASKMVQHLYSNQPQHF

d_call: TRBD1
clone_size: .
j_call: TRBJ2-1
v_call: TRBV30
cdr3_nt: TGTGCCTGGAGCCTGGGGAACAGGGGGCCTCTGGATGAGCAGTTCTTC
cdr3_aa: CAWSLGNRGPLDEQFF

d_call: .
clone_size: .
j_call: TRBJ2-7
v_call: TRBV28
cdr3_nt: TGTGCCAGCAGTTTATTAATGGGGGGTCGCGAGCAGTACTTC
cdr3_aa: CASSLLMGGREQYF

d_call: .
clone_size: .
j_call: TRBJ2-7
v_call: TRBV30
cdr3_nt: TGTGCCTGGAGCTTTATTAGGACAGACTCCTACGAGCAGTACTTC
cdr3_aa: CAWSFIRTDSYEQYF

d_call: .
clone_size: .
j_call: TRBJ2-2
v_call: TRBV11-1
cdr3_nt: TGTGCCAGCAGTGCAGTGATGCCCGGGGAGCTGTTTTTT
cdr3_aa: CASSAVMPGELFF

d_call: TRBD1
clone_size: .
j_call: TRBJ2-7
v_call: TRBV9
cdr3_nt: TGTGCCAGCAGCGTAGGCCCAGGGGGCGCCCAATACGAGCAGTACTTC
cdr3_aa: CASSVGPGGAQYEQYF

d_call: TRBD1
clone_size: .
j_call: TRBJ1-1
v_call: TRBV10-3
cdr3_nt: TGTGCCATCAGTGCAGGACAGGGGAACCCTGAAGCTTTCTTT
cdr3_aa: CAISAGQGNPEAFF

d_call: .
clone_size: .
j_call: TRBJ2-1
v_call: TRBV2
cdr3_nt: TGTGCCAGCAGTGAAGCGCAGACTAGTTTGAATGAGCAGTTCTTC
cdr3_aa: CASSEAQTSLNEQFF

d_call: .
clone_size: .
j_call: TRBJ1-1
v_call: TRBV11-2
cdr3_nt: TGTGCCAGCAGCTCCCGTCCGGGACAATCGATGAACACTGAAGCTTTCTTT
cdr3_aa: CASSSRPGQSMNTEAFF

d_call: TRBD1
clone_size: once
j_call: TRBJ1-4
v_call: TRBV5-5
cdr3_nt: TGTGCCAGCAGCCGAGGGGGCATAGCCAATGAAAAACTGTTTTTT
cdr3_aa: CASSRGGIANEKLFF

d_call: TRBD1
clone_size: .
j_call: TRBJ1-1
v_call: TRBV19
cdr3_nt: TGTGCCAGTAGTATTGCAGGGACAGTCAACACTGAAGCTTTCTTT
cdr3_aa: CASSIAGTVNTEAFF

d_call: .
clone_size: .
j_call: TRBJ2-1
v_call: TRBV7-2
cdr3_nt: TGTGCCAGCAGCCCCCAGATCTCCTACAATGAGCAGTTCTTC
cdr3_aa: CASSPQISYNEQFF

d_call: .
clone_size: .
j_call: TRBJ2-7
v_call: TRBV19
cdr3_nt: TGTGCCAGTAGTCCCCGAGCCTCCTACGAGCAGTACTTC
cdr3_aa: CASSPRASYEQYF

d_call: .
clone_size: .
j_call: TRBJ1-5
v_call: TRBV6-1
cdr3_nt: TGTGCCAGCAGTGAAAGGCAGGCAGGCAATCAGCCCCAGCATTTT
cdr3_aa: CASSERQAGNQPQHF

d_call: TRBD1
clone_size: .
j_call: TRBJ1-2
v_call: TRBV2
cdr3_nt: TGTGCCAGCAGTGGGGGACAGTACTATGGCTACACCTTC
cdr3_aa: CASSGGQYYGYTF

d_call: TRBD2
clone_size: .
j_call: TRBJ2-1
v_call: TRBV5-6
cdr3_nt: TGTGCCAGCTGCCGAGACGCCGGGACTACCAACAATGAGCAGTTCTTC
cdr3_aa: CASCRDAGTTNNEQFF

d_call: TRBD2
clone_size: .
j_call: TRBJ2-2
v_call: TRBV5-4
cdr3_nt: TGTGCCAGCAGCGTAGGGACTACCACCGGGGAGCTGTTTTTT
cdr3_aa: CASSVGTTTGELFF

d_call: .
clone_size: .
j_call: TRBJ1-2
v_call: TRBV6-6
cdr3_nt: TGTGCCAGCTCTTTGGAGCAGTATGGCTACACCTTC
cdr3_aa: CASSLEQYGYTF

d_call: .
clone_size: .
j_call: TRBJ1-4
v_call: TRBV29-1
cdr3_nt: TGCAGCGTTGCCGTGGGAGCTGAAATGAAACTGTTTTTT
cdr3_aa: CSVAVGAEMKLFF

d_call: TRBD1
clone_size: .
j_call: TRBJ1-3
v_call: TRBV9
cdr3_nt: TGTGCCAGCAGCGTTGACAGGGGTGGACAAATTCTATCCGGAAACACCATATATTTT
cdr3_aa: CASSVDRGGQILSGNTIYF

d_call: TRBD2
clone_size: .
j_call: TRBJ2-1
v_call: TRBV5-1
cdr3_nt: TGCGCCAGCAGCTTGGTAGGACTAGCGGGATATAATGAGCAGTTCTTC
cdr3_aa: CASSLVGLAGYNEQFF

d_call: .
clone_size: .
j_call: TRBJ1-2
v_call: TRBV6-5
cdr3_nt: TGTGCCAGCAGTTACCGGGGAAAACCCTATGGCTACACCTTC
cdr3_aa: CASSYRGKPYGYTF

d_call: .
clone_size: .
j_call: TRBJ2-2
v_call: TRBV29-1
cdr3_nt: TGCAGCTTTGGGCACACCGGGGAGCTGTTTTTT
cdr3_aa: CSFGHTGELFF

d_call: .
clone_size: .
j_call: TRBJ1-2
v_call: TRBV3-1/TRBV3-2
cdr3_nt: TGTGCCAGCAGCCAAGTTGCGGCAAACTATGGCTACACCTTC
cdr3_aa: CASSQVAANYGYTF